A single T cell receptor beta chain is shown here with its context. Cohorts were assigned according to the clinical history that participants reported. Assay: immunoSEQ multiplex PCR; the TCRdb copy retains only in-frame clones and omits some. The sample has under 200,000 clones; approximately 90% are singletons. CDR1 and CDR2 from the germline V gene are SGHRS and YFSETQ. Trimming took 4 bases from V and 4 from J, leaving 14 bases between them. This CDR3 has 14 amino acids. This entry belongs to a study of blood T cell repertoires in COVID-19. This chain uses TRBV5-1 with TRBJ1-2; possibly TRBD1 for D (6 bases). This receptor was taken from a woman aged 45-60 years who had recovered from COVID-19. The specimen was PBMCs or T cells enriched from blood (not recorded which). CDR3 DNA: TGCGCCAGCAGCCCCGGGGGGGGCGGCTATGGCTACACCTTC. Translated, it gives CASSPGGGGYGYTF.